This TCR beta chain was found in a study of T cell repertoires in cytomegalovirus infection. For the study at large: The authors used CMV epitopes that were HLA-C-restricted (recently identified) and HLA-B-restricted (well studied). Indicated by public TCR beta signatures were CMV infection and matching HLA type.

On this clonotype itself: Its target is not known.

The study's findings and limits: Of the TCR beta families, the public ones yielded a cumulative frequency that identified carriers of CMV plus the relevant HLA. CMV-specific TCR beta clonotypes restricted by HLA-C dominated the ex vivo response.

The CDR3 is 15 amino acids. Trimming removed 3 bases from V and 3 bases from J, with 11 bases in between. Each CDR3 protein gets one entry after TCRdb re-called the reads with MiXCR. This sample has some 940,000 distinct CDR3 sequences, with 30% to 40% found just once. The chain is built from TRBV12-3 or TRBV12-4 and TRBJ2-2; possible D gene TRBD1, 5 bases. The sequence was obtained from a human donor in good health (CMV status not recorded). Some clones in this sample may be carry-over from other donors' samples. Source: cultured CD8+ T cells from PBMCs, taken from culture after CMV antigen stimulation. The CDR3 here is CASSFRTRDTGELFF. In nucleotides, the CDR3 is TGTGCCAGCAGTTTTCGGACCAGGGACACCGGGGAGCTGTTTTTT.